This T cell receptor (beta chain) originates from a study of shared clonotypes between healthy human individuals (dated by TCRdb to 2018 to 2020). With regard to the full study: The cohort included three men and a couple of women between 18 and 49 years of age. Per donor, three plates each were used for CD4 naive and CD4 memory, two for CD8 naive, and one for CD8 memory. To estimate repertoire size and how much clonotype sharing occurs between individuals, the study deeply sequenced the blood TCR repertoires of five healthy adults. Different laboratories and diverse techniques were used to prepare libraries and sequence TCR repertoires, to increase sequencing depth and limit assay-specific biases. Leukapheresis yielded between about 0.85 and 10 billion PBMCs per donor. The research as a whole found: Because the study included only a small number of donors, the genetic and exposure-history diversity represented was limited. Sampling was limited to blood, and TCR repertoires in tissue likely differ from TCR repertoires in blood. Larger estimated clonotype richness was generally found for naive subsets than for memory subsets. Sharing across a few donors was observed for around 5% of naive CD4, less than 4% of naive CD8, over 2% of memory CD4, and about 0.39% of memory CD8 clonotypes. Pairwise subsampling led to the expectation that sequencing depth would affect the degree of clonotype sharing among donors. Even with the large sequencing depth, rarefaction of the sorted-subset datasets indicated that sequencing was incomplete. Higher generation probabilities were observed for clonotypes shared by all four sorted-subset donors than for non-shared clonotypes.

This clone appeared a single time. What this receptor recognizes is not known. Per-base quality was not reported, and no clone a single base away is much larger than it. The germline V gene provides CDR1 LGHNA and CDR2 YNFKEQ. Including cysteine and phenylalanine, the CDR3 has 15 amino acids. Solely the CDR3 DNA is kept, with 45 bases framed from the first base. V is cut back by 0 bases and J by 6 bases, with 3 bases in the junction unmatched. The donors were healthy, HIV-negative adults who had no recently reported acute infections or vaccinations. Every donor was a Caucasian adult residing in Nashville, Tennessee, USA. Magnetic negative selection was used to enrich CD4+ T cells, after which naive cells were positively selected on CD45RA and the negative fraction became the memory subset. Blood was collected by leukapheresis, and PBMCs were isolated by Ficoll-Histopaque density gradient centrifugation and then cryopreserved in liquid nitrogen vapor phase. Analytical flow cytometry was used to check the purity and quantity of each magnetically sorted T cell population. From each sorted fraction, genomic DNA was isolated and quantified by UV absorbance on a Nanodrop 2000c.

TCR CDR3 regions were amplified from genomic DNA by multiplex PCR using the deep immunoSEQ assay. Extracted genomic DNA from each cell subset was distributed evenly across all wells of several immunoSEQ 96-well plates, and each plate was treated as a replicate. For sorted subsets, each replicate PCR was loaded with about 0.2 ug genomic DNA, equivalent to 30,000 to 35,000 T cell genomes. Purified libraries were measured with a Qubit 3.0 fluorometer, size-checked on a Bioanalyzer 2100, and measured again with the KAPA Library Quantification kit. A separate single-read 150-cycle Illumina NextSeq 550 flow cell was used to sequence each immunoSEQ 96-well plate. On the study's bioinformatics: The immunoSEQ output contained only junctional sequences without quality scores, so filtering could not match that applied to full-length reads. Sequences were annotated with PyIR, a Python wrapper for IgBLAST v1.9, and V/J genes and CDR3 were assigned using IMGT germline references. Reads with weak V/J assignments (E-value above 1e-6), missing CDR3, stop codons, out-of-frame junctions, or ambiguous translated residues were removed. V3J clonotypes were defined as sequences sharing an identical inferred V gene, J gene, and CDR3 amino acid sequence. The percentage overlap between two repertoires was calculated by dividing the number of shared unique clonotypes by the size of the smaller repertoire. Three approaches were used to assess repertoire richness: RTK rarefaction, the Chao1 estimator, and Recon v2.1 estimates of unobserved clonotypes. Generation probabilities for all TCRbeta clonotypes obtained by the gDNA method from a handful of donors were computed using OLGA. TCRdb holds this immuneACCESS table with in-frame rearrangements only. Some clones are missing; in checked studies, unresolved V genes explain under half, and the rest has no known cause. The D gene and trimming were derived from the DNA, and the V and J assignments and clone size from that table. The sample records roughly 1,100,000 clones, about 77% of which are singletons. The ten most abundant clones make up over 1.3% of the sample.

Here the chain combines TRBV4-2 and TRBJ1-4, and 8 junctional nucleotides match TRBD1. Sequences were obtained from memory CD4+ T cells sorted from blood. The cell subset or site label on this specimen signifies: CD45RA-negative fraction. This TCR was recovered from a man between 18 and 29 years old in good health. For the CDR3, the sequence is CASSQEDRVYEKLFF. The sequenced DNA is TGTGCCAGCAGCCAAGAGGACAGGGTTTATGAAAAACTGTTTTTT.